This TCR beta chain appears in the sequencing data of a study of cytomegalovirus exposure and HLA in healthy donors. With 60 Vbeta and 13 Jbeta primers, the PCR was carried out. Clones were read by immunoSEQ multiplex PCR, and TCRdb kept only the in-frame ones, dropping some. In total, the table holds about 58,000 clones. Trimming left V 1 base short and J 3 bases short, with 9 bases between. The germline V gene has CDR1 KGHSH and CDR2 LQKENI. The CDR3 extends over 14 amino acids. The TCR sequence derives from a male donor in good health and CMV-seronegative. Sequencing was performed on PBMCs. The chain has TRBV18 and TRBJ1-1; D is possibly TRBD1 (6 bases). CDR3 sequence (DNA): TGTGCCAGCTCACCACAGGGGGTAGACACTGAAGCTTTCTTT. This translates into CASSPQGVDTEAFF.